These 18 T cell receptor beta chains originate from one sample sequenced in a study of post-analysis software for immune sequencing data. Tagging with unique molecular identifiers was a feature of the TCR beta cDNA libraries. TCRdb ran MiXCR on the PCR reads and lists one entry per CDR3 protein. The table has roughly 150,000 distinct CDR3 sequences, under 40% seen once. The specimen was blood, collected after autologous hematopoietic stem cell transplantation. These receptor sequences come from a girl aged 5-17 years with multiple sclerosis.

The V call is TRBV27, the J call TRBJ2-1, with 10 nucleotides matching TRBD1. V lost 6 bases, J lost 6 bases, and 8 bases stayed unmatched. Looked up from germline, CDR1 is MNHEY and CDR2 is SMNVEV (reference sequence). The CDR3 is made up of 15 amino acids. CDR3 residues: CASSVRDRGFNEQFF. The CDR3 DNA is TGTGCCAGCAGCGTCCGGGACAGGGGATTCAATGAGCAGTTCTTC.

CDR3 sequence reads: CAISGTSGSVHEQYF. The CDR3 DNA reads as TGTGCCATCAGTGGGACTAGCGGGAGCGTCCACGAGCAGTACTTC. V and J are TRBV10-3 and TRBJ2-5, with 13 nucleotides matching TRBD2. The J call may be wrong; the DNA end is better matched by TRBJ2-7. The CDR3 covers 15 residues. CDR1 ENHRY and CDR2 SYGVKD come from the germline V gene.

This clonotype appeared a single time. A much larger clonotype is one base distant, so this may be a read error. The chain joins TRBV4-3 to TRBJ1-4, with 9 bases aligning to TRBD1. The CDR3 is 14 residues long. V gave up 4 bases and J gave up 6 bases; unmatched junction bases: 3. Germline V CDR1 and CDR2: LGHNA, YSLEER. The CDR3 is CASSPRDRDEKLFF. The CDR3 DNA reads as TGCGCCAGCAGCCCCCGGGACAGGGATGAAAAACTGTTTTTT.

In this sample, this clonotype turned up a few times. This chain joins TRBV9 and TRBJ2-3; D is possibly TRBD1 (6 bases). The CDR3 is made up of 18 amino acids. Germline V gene data show CDR1 as SGDLS and CDR2 as YYNGEE. Trimming shortened V by 1 base and J by 1 base, and 19 bases separated the two germline ends. The CDR3 reads CASSVMAGALSGTDTQYF. The CDR3 bases are TGTGCCAGCAGCGTAATGGCAGGGGCCCTCTCTGGCACAGATACGCAGTATTTT.

A few counts support this clonotype. As DNA, the CDR3 is TGCAGTGCTAGAGATCCGGCTAGCGGGAGTCCTGATGAGCAGTTCTTC. It is translated as CSARDPASGSPDEQFF. The rearrangement links TRBV20-1 to TRBJ2-1, with 10 bases fitting TRBD2. Germline V lookup: CDR1 DFQATT, CDR2 SNEGSKA (reference sequence). The CDR3 spans 16 residues. Unmatched junction bases numbered 10, after V lost 0 bases and J lost 8 bases.

V and J are TRBV5-1 and TRBJ2-4; D might be TRBD1 or TRBD2, each matching 5 bases. This CDR3 has 16 amino acids. Germline V gene lookup returns CDR1 SGHRS and CDR2 YFSETQ. Trimming pared 3 bases from V and 0 bases from J, leaving 13 bases between. CDR3 in amino acids: CASSSEGLLAKNIQYF. The CDR3 DNA sequence: TGCGCCAGCAGCTCTGAGGGGTTACTAGCCAAAAACATTCAGTACTTC.

This chain joins TRBV7-2 and TRBJ2-1; 8 bases agree with TRBD1. The CDR3 runs to 14 residues. Germline V gives CDR1 SGHTA, CDR2 FQGNSA. The ends lost 5 bases at V and 4 bases at J; junction bases unmatched: 4. Here the CDR3 reads CASSHRQGYNEQFF. The CDR3 DNA reads TGTGCCAGCAGCCATCGACAGGGGTACAATGAGCAGTTCTTC.

This clonotype was counted a few times. The genes are TRBV7-2 and TRBJ2-5, with 8 bases identical to TRBD2. This CDR3 comprises 15 residues. The trim removed 4 bases at V and 2 bases at J, leaving 6 bases unmatched. Germline V lookup: CDR1 SGHTA, CDR2 FQGNSA. The CDR3 here is CASSSYGRGQETQYF. CDR3 nucleotide sequence: TGTGCCAGCAGCTCTTACGGGAGGGGACAAGAGACCCAGTACTTC.

This clonotype was seen many times. This chain uses TRBV29-1 with TRBJ2-7; D could derive from TRBD1 or TRBD2 (5 bases each). The V and J ends lost 6 bases and 2 bases respectively, with 14 bases between them. Germline CDR1 is SQVTM and CDR2 is ANQGSEA. The CDR3 extends over 13 amino acids. This chain's CDR3 is CSVRGVTPYEQYF. The CDR3 DNA sequence: TGCAGCGTGAGGGGCGTAACACCCTACGAGCAGTACTTC.

On this clonotype: Just one base apart from a much larger clone, this may be a read error. The chain links TRBV7-2 to TRBJ2-4; the D gene is possibly TRBD1 (5 bases). CDR3 length: 14 residues. The germline V gene encodes CDR1 SGHTA and CDR2 FQGNSA. The CDR3 nucleotides read TGTGCCAGCACCCCACAGGCTTCCAAAAACACTCAGTACTTC. This encodes CASTPQASKNTQYF.

This clonotype was seen many times. This rearrangement joins TRBV24-1 to TRBJ2-3; D is undetermined. The ends were cut back, 6 bases at V and 4 bases at J, with 4 bases in the middle. The CDR3 consists of 11 residues. CDR1 is KGHDR, CDR2 SFDVKD, per germline. CDR3 loop: CATSQSDTQYF. The CDR3 DNA reads TGTGCCACCAGTCAGTCAGATACGCAGTATTTT.

The chain combines TRBV5-1 with TRBJ2-5, with D maybe TRBD2 (6 bases). V was clipped by 3 bases and J by 13 bases, with 19 bases between them. This CDR3 spans 13 amino acids. Germline V lookup: CDR1 SGHRS, CDR2 YFSETQ. The CDR3 sequence: CASSSGFSGEPYF. DNA for the CDR3: TGCGCCAGCAGCTCGGGTTTTTCGGGAGAGCCGTACTTC.

The chain couples TRBV9 to TRBJ2-2; perhaps TRBD1 as D (8 bases). Germline CDR1 reads SGDLS; CDR2 reads YYNGEE. The V gene lost 5 bases and the J gene lost 4 bases, with 15 bases spanning the gap. The CDR3 covers 15 residues. The CDR3 DNA is TGTGCCAGCAGGCAAACAGGGGGGGGCACCGGGGAGCTGTTTTTT. Its protein product is CASRQTGGGTGELFF. The whole variable domain, filled in from reference TRBV9 and TRBJ2-2, reads DSGVTQTPKHLITATGQRVTLRCSPRSGDLSVYWYQQSLDQGLQFLIQYYNGEERAKGNILERFSAQQFPDLHSELNLSSLELGDSALYFCASRQTGGGTGELFFGEGSRLTVL.

The chain employs TRBV6-5 and TRBJ1-2; D is unclear. Germline V CDR1 and CDR2: MNHEY, SVGAGI. The CDR3 runs 13 residues. The V end was cut by 6 bases, the J end by 5 bases, with 13 bases between. The CDR3 protein is CASRSPGEYGYTF. CDR3 nucleotide sequence: TGTGCCAGCAGGTCCCCTGGGGAATATGGCTACACCTTC.

This clonotype showed up just a few times. V and J are TRBV11-2 and TRBJ2-7; 8 bases align to TRBD2. V was pared by 5 bases and J by 2 bases, with 11 bases of the junction left unmatched. Germline V gene sequence: CDR1 SGHAT, CDR2 FQNNGV. There are 16 residues in the CDR3. The CDR3, as DNA: TGTGCCAGCAGCCCTTCAGCGGGAGTGGCCGCCTACGAGCAGTACTTC. Protein sequence: CASSPSAGVAAYEQYF.

This clonotype was recorded a few times. The chain employs TRBV7-2 and TRBJ2-5; no definite D call. The germline CDR1 and CDR2 sequences are SGHTA and FQGNSA. The germline V and J ends were trimmed by 5 bases and 0 bases, with 19 bases remaining between them. The CDR3 extends over 17 amino acids. CDR3 DNA: TGTGCCAGCAGCCTGAAAGGACCACGGCCGTACCAAGAGACCCAGTACTTC. Translation: CASSLKGPRPYQETQYF.

Regarding this clonotype: This may come from a read error, since a much larger clone is one base off. CDR3 residues: CASRRTGDGNIQYF. The CDR3 DNA is TGTGCCAGCAGACGGACAGGGGACGGAAACATTCAGTACTTC. The chain couples TRBV12-3 or TRBV12-4 to TRBJ2-4, with 9 nucleotides matching TRBD1. CDR3 length: 14 residues. V lost 6 bases and J lost 6; bases outside the gene matches: 6.

This clonotype was detected many times. The gene calls are TRBV20-1 and TRBJ2-7, with 9 bases that match TRBD1. CDR1 and CDR2 (germline): DFQATT, SNEGSKA (reference sequence). J gave up 0 bases and V 4 bases, and 4 bases lay outside the gene matches. The CDR3 loop spans 14 amino acids. The CDR3: CSATGQGSSYEQYF. CDR3 coding DNA: TGCAGTGCTACAGGACAGGGGAGCTCCTACGAGCAGTACTTC.